Presented here are 8 T cell receptor beta chains from one specimen sequenced in a study of shared clonotypes between healthy human individuals. Assay used: immunoSEQ multiplex PCR; TCRdb lists only in-frame clones, some missing. The sample has roughly 2.2 million clones; around 93% are singletons. The specimen sequenced was naive CD4+ T cells from PBMCs. As for subset: CD45RA+ positively selected. The receptors shown here come from a man between 18 and 35 years old in good health. Some clones in this sample may be carry-over from other donors' samples.

Turning to this clone: The same CDR3 also results from other DNA sequences found in this sample. The chain is built from TRBV29-1 and TRBJ2-5, with 10 bases matching TRBD1. Germline V lookup: CDR1 SQVTM, CDR2 ANQGSEA. The CDR3 sequence is 12 residues long. J was trimmed by 4 bases and V by 6 bases; bases with no gene match: 2. CDR3 DNA: TGCAGCGTCGACAGGGGGCGAGAGACCCAGTACTTC. This encodes CSVDRGRETQYF.

The rearrangement joins TRBV10-3 to TRBJ2-7; D is perhaps TRBD1 (5 bases). V was shortened by 3 bases and J by 5 bases, with 11 bases between the two germline ends. The CDR3 extends over 13 amino acids. Germline loops: CDR1 ENHRY, CDR2 SYGVKD. The CDR3 DNA reads TGTGCCATCAGTGATTACAGGTACAACGAGCAGTACTTC. It codes for CAISDYRYNEQYF.

The V gene is TRBV28, the J gene TRBJ1-2; D ambiguous. The V gene's germline CDR1 is MDHEN and CDR2 SYDVKM. Trimming took off 3 bases at V and 4 bases at J, with 9 bases between the two ends. The CDR3 sequence is 13 residues long. In nucleotides, the CDR3 is TGTGCCAGCAGTTTCCGGGCCGTCTATGGCTACACCTTC. This sequence encodes CASSFRAVYGYTF.

The J gene is TRBJ1-5, the V gene TRBV10-3; D is undetermined. This CDR3 spans 14 amino acids. Trimming cost V 0 bases and J 7 bases, with 10 bases left between them. Germline values: CDR1 ENHRY, CDR2 SYGVKD. CDR3 DNA sequence: TGTGCCATCAGTGAGTCTACTCGGGAACAGCCCCAGCATTTT. It specifies CAISESTREQPQHF.

The chain's CDR3 is CASSQGLAGFNEQFF. In DNA form, the CDR3 reads TGCGCCAGCAGCCAGGGACTAGCGGGGTTCAATGAGCAGTTCTTC. The rearrangement links TRBV4-1 to TRBJ2-1, with TRBD2 matching over 13 bases. This CDR3 is 15 amino acids long. Germline V gene data show CDR1 as MGHRA and CDR2 as YSYEKL. Trimming cost V 3 bases and J 6 bases; bases outside gene matches: 2.

This clone was found once. V gene TRBV5-5 combines with J gene TRBJ2-7, with 7 bases fitting TRBD2. CDR3 length: 15 residues. J lost 3 bases, V lost 6 bases, and 12 bases had no gene match. Germline CDR1 is SGHKS and CDR2 is YYEKEE (reference sequence). CDR3 bases: TGTGCCAGCAACACACTCCGCGGGGGTAACTACGAGCAGTACTTC. It encodes CASNTLRGGNYEQYF.

The V gene is TRBV7-9, the J gene TRBJ2-7; no clear D. This CDR3 is built from 13 residues. Germline V gives CDR1 SEHNR, CDR2 FQNEAQ (reference sequence). V was pared by 5 bases and J by 2 bases, with 10 bases between. In DNA form, the CDR3 reads TGTGCCAGCAGCGTTCCCGGCCCCTACGAGCAGTACTTC. Its protein is CASSVPGPYEQYF.

The chain employs TRBV29-1 and TRBJ2-5, with TRBD1 identical over 10 bases. The DNA matches TRBJ2-7 better at its end, which makes the J call doubtful. Germline values: CDR1 SQVTM, CDR2 ANQGSEA. The CDR3 runs 13 residues. The CDR3 nucleotides are TGCAGCGTTGTGGGACAGGGGCTCTACGAGCAGTACTTC. Translation: CSVVGQGLYEQYF.